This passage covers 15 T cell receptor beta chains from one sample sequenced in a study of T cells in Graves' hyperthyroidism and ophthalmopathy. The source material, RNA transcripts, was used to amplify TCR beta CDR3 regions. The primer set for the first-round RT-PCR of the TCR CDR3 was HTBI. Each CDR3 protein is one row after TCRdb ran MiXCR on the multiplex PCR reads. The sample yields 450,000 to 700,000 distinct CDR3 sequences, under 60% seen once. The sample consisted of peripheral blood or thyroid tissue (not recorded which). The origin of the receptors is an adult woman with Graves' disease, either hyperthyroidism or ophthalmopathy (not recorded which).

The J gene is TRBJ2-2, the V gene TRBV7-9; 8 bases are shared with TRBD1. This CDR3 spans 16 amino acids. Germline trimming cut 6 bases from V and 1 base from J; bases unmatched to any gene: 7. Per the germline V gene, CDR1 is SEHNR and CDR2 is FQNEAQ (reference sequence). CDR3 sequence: CASSGTGTGNTGELFF. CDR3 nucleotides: TGTGCCAGCAGTGGTACCGGGACAGGGAACACCGGGGAGCTGTTTTTT.

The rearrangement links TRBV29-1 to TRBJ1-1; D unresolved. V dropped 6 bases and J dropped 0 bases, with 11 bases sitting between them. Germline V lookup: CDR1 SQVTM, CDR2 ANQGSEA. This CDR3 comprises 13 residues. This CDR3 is CSVETFVNTEAFF. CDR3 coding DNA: TGCAGCGTAGAGACATTCGTGAACACTGAAGCTTTCTTT.

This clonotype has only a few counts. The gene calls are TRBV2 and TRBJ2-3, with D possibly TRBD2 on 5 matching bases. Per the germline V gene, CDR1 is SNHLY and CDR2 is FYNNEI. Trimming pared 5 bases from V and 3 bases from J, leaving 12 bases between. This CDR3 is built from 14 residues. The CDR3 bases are TGTGCCAGCAGTAGGACGCGGGTAACAGATACGCAGTATTTT. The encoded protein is CASSRTRVTDTQYF. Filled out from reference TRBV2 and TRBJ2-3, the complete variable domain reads EPEVTQTPSHQVTQMGQEVILRCVPISNHLYFYWYRQILGQKVEFLVSFYNNEISEKSEIFDDQFSVERPDGSNFTLKIRSTKLEDSAMYFCASSRTRVTDTQYFGPGTRLTVL.

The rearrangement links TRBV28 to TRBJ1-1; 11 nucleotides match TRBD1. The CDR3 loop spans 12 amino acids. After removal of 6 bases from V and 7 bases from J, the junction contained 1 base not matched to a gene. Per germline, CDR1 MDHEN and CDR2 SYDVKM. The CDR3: CASRDRGHEAFF. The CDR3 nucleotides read TGTGCCAGCAGGGACAGGGGGCATGAAGCTTTCTTT.

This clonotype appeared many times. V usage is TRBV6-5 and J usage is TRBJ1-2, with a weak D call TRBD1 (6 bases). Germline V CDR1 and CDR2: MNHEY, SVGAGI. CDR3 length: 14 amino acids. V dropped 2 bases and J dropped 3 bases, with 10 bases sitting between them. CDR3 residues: CASSYRGHHYGYTF. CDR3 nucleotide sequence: TGTGCCAGCAGTTACAGGGGACATCACTATGGCTACACCTTC.

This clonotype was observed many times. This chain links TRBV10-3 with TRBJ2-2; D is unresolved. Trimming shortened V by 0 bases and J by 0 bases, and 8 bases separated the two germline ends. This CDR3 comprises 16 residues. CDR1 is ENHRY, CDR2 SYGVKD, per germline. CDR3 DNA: TGTGCCATCAGTGAGTCGGGAATCGCGAACACCGGGGAGCTGTTTTTT. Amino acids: CAISESGIANTGELFF.

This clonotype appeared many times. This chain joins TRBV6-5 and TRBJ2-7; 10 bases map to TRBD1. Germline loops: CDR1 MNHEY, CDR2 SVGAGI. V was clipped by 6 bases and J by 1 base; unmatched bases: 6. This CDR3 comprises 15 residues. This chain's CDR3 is CASRRDRGGSYEQYF. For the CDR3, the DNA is TGTGCCAGCAGAAGGGACAGGGGCGGGTCCTACGAGCAGTACTTC.

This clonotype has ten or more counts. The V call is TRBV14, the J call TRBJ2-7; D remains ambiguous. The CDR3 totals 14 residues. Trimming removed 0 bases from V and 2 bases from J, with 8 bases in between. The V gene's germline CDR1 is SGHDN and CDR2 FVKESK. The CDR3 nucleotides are TGTGCCAGCAGCCAAGACAGGAACACCTACGAGCAGTACTTC. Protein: CASSQDRNTYEQYF.

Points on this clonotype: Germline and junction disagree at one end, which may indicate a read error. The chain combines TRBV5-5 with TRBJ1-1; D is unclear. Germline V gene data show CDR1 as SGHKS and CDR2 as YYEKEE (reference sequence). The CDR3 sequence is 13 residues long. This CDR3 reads CASSLSLNTGAFF. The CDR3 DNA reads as TGTGCCAGCAGCTTATCATTGAACACTGGAGCTTTCTTT.

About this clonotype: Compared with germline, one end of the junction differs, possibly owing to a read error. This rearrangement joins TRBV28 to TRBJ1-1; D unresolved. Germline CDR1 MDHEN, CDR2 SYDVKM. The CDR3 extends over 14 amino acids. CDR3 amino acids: CASSITRDVGEACF. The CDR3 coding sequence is TGTGCCAGCAGTATCACCCGGGATGTTGGTGAAGCTTGCTTT.

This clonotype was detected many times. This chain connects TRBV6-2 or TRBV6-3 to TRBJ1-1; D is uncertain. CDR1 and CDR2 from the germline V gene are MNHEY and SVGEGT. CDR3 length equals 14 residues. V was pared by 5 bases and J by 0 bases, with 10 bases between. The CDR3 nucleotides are TGTGCCAGCAGTCTCAGACTCTTGAACACTGAAGCTTTCTTT. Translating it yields CASSLRLLNTEAFF.

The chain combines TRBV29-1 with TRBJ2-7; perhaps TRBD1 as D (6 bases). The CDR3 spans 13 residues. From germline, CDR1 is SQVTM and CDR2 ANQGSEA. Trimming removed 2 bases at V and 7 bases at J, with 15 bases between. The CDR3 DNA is TGCAGCGTTGAACAAACAGGGTTTGGGGAGCAGTACTTC. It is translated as CSVEQTGFGEQYF.

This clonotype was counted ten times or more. This CDR3 reads CASSPTSQETQYF. CDR3 DNA sequence: TGTGCCAGCAGCCCGACTAGTCAAGAGACCCAGTACTTC. V gene TRBV12-3 or TRBV12-4 combines with J gene TRBJ2-5; a weak D match, TRBD2 (6 bases). The ends were cut back, 6 bases at V and 2 bases at J, with 10 bases in the middle. This CDR3 contains 13 residues.

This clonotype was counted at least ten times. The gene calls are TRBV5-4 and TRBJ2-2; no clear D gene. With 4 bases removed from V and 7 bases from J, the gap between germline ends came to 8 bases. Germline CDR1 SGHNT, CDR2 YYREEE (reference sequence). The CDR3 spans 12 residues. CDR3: CASSLTGGELFF. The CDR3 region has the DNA TGTGCCAGCAGCCTAACCGGCGGGGAGCTGTTTTTT.

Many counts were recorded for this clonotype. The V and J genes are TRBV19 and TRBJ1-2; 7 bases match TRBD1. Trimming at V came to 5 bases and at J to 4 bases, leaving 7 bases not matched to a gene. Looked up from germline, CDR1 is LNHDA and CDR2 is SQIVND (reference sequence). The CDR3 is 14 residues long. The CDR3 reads CASSPETGLYGYTF. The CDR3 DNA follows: TGTGCCAGTAGTCCCGAGACAGGGCTCTATGGCTACACCTTC.